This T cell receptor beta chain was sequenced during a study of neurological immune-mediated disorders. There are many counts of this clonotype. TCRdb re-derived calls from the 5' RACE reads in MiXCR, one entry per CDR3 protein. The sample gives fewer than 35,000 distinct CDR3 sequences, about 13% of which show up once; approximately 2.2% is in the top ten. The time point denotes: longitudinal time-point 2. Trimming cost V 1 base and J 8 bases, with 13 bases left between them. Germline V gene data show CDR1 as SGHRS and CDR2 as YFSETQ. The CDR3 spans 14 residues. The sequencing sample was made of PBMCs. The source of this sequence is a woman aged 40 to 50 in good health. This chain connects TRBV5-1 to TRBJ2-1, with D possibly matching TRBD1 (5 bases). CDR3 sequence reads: CASSLSRVEHEQFF. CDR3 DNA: TGCGCCAGCAGCTTGAGCAGGGTTGAACATGAGCAGTTCTTC.